This T cell receptor (beta chain) was identified during a study of shared clonotypes between healthy human individuals. The CDR3 runs to 15 residues. Trimming took off 4 bases at V and 4 bases at J, with 17 bases between the two ends. The germline gives CDR1 MNHEY, CDR2 SMNVEV (reference sequence). Data came from immunoSEQ multiplex PCR; TCRdb stores just in-frame clones and leaves some out. The sample contains hundreds of thousands of clones, approximately 79% of which appear only once. This TCR was recovered from a woman aged 25-40 years in good health. Material: memory CD4+ T cells sorted from blood. Subset given: CD45RA-negative fraction. The chain has TRBV27 and TRBJ2-7; unclear D gene. The CDR3 here is CASSYGGSTYYEQYF. As DNA, the CDR3 is TGTGCCAGCAGTTATGGCGGCAGCACCTATTACGAGCAGTACTTC.